These T cell receptor beta chains were read from a single sample in a study of T cell responses to AZD1222 COVID-19 vaccine. Repertoires were generated with immunoSEQ multiplex PCR, while TCRdb's copy carries only in-frame clones and drops some. This sample yields about 90,000 clones, of which approximately 89% are seen a single time; around 5.5% belongs to the top ten. Here the sequenced sample was peripheral blood, taken 28 days after the second AZD1222 dose. The receptors come from an adult who received the AZD1222 COVID-19 vaccine. Both conserved end residues are part of each CDR3. The D gene is left open where the match is weak. The listing skips clone size in some rows; elsewhere it reads once, few, many or a size class.

size: .; V: TRBV19; J: TRBJ1-1; D: TRBD1; CDR3: CATNDRGSTEAFF; DNA: TGTGCCACCAACGACAGGGGGAGCACTGAAGCTTTCTTT
size: .; V: TRBV7-3; J: TRBJ1-5; D: TRBD1; CDR3: CASSFRTGRQPQHF; DNA: TGTGCCAGCAGCTTCCGGACAGGGAGGCAGCCCCAGCATTTT
size: once; V: TRBV19; J: TRBJ1-6; D: .; CDR3: CASSISRGSNSPLHF; DNA: TGTGCCAGTAGTATAAGTAGGGGGTCGAATTCACCCCTCCACTTT
size: .; V: TRBV18; J: TRBJ1-4; D: TRBD1; CDR3: CASSLNQGAGSEKLFF; DNA: TGTGCCAGCTCACTGAATCAGGGGGCTGGGAGTGAAAAACTGTTTTTT
size: .; V: TRBV4-1; J: TRBJ1-1; D: .; CDR3: CASSQGGENTEAFF; DNA: TGCGCCAGCAGCCAAGGGGGGGAGAACACTGAAGCTTTCTTT
size: .; V: TRBV6-5; J: TRBJ1-2; D: .; CDR3: CASSFTLPGPSGYTF; DNA: TGTGCCAGCAGTTTCACACTTCCGGGACCCAGCGGCTACACCTTC
size: .; V: TRBV6-6; J: TRBJ1-1; D: TRBD1; CDR3: CASTKTSGGTEAFF; DNA: TGTGCCAGCACCAAGACTTCAGGGGGCACTGAAGCTTTCTTT
size: .; V: TRBV28; J: TRBJ1-2; D: .; CDR3: CATQGRYYGYTF; DNA: TGTGCGACACAAGGGAGGTACTATGGCTACACCTTC
size: once; V: TRBV7-3; J: TRBJ2-7; D: .; CDR3: CASSLLWGYEQYF; DNA: TGTGCCAGCAGCTTACTTTGGGGCTACGAGCAGTACTTC
size: once; V: TRBV9; J: TRBJ1-2; D: .; CDR3: CASSVRSERPVF; DNA: TGTGCCAGCAGCGTACGGTCGGAAAGGCCTGTTTTC
size: .; V: TRBV6-5; J: TRBJ2-2; D: .; CDR3: CASSYDSGTGELFF; DNA: TGTGCCAGCAGTTACGATTCGGGGACCGGGGAGCTGTTTTTT
size: .; V: TRBV7-9; J: TRBJ2-7; D: TRBD1; CDR3: CASSLSVGTGVAYEQYF; DNA: TGTGCCAGCAGCTTATCGGTTGGGACAGGGGTTGCCTACGAGCAGTACTTC
size: .; V: TRBV5-5; J: TRBJ2-7; D: TRBD1; CDR3: CASSLEGTGGGYEQYF; DNA: TGTGCCAGCAGCTTGGAGGGGACAGGGGGCGGATACGAGCAGTACTTC
size: .; V: TRBV4-2; J: TRBJ2-7; D: TRBD2; CDR3: CASSQEAGLVPEEQYF; DNA: TGTGCCAGCAGCCAAGAAGCGGGACTAGTGCCGGAGGAGCAGTACTTC
size: .; V: TRBV5-5; J: TRBJ1-5; D: .; CDR3: CASTPRLNQPQHF; DNA: TGTGCCAGCACCCCCCGCCTCAATCAGCCCCAGCATTTT
size: .; V: TRBV4-1; J: TRBJ1-2; D: .; CDR3: CASSQQGQDYGYTF; DNA: TGCGCCAGCAGCCAACAGGGTCAGGATTACGGCTACACCTTC
size: .; V: TRBV6-5; J: TRBJ1-2; D: .; CDR3: CASSYSNLGTYGYTF; DNA: TGTGCCAGCAGTTACTCGAATTTGGGGACCTATGGCTACACCTTC
size: .; V: TRBV29-1; J: TRBJ2-2; D: .; CDR3: CSVEHTNTGELFF; DNA: TGCAGCGTTGAACATACGAACACCGGGGAGCTGTTTTTT
size: .; V: TRBV7-8; J: TRBJ2-5; D: TRBD2; CDR3: CASSPGGGFRETQYF; DNA: TGTGCCAGCAGCCCGGGGGGGGGCTTTCGAGAGACCCAGTACTTC
size: .; V: TRBV12-3/TRBV12-4; J: TRBJ1-6; D: .; CDR3: CASRQGNYSPLHF; DNA: TGTGCCAGCAGACAGGGAAATTATTCACCCCTCCACTTT
size: .; V: TRBV30; J: TRBJ1-2; D: .; CDR3: CAWSVGGDRGGYTF; DNA: TGTGCCTGGAGTGTAGGGGGAGACCGCGGGGGCTACACCTTC
size: .; V: TRBV6-5; J: TRBJ1-1; D: .; CDR3: CALKGDTEAFF; DNA: TGTGCCCTGAAGGGGGACACTGAAGCTTTCTTT
size: .; V: TRBV3-1/TRBV3-2; J: TRBJ1-1; D: TRBD1; CDR3: CASSLRDREGEAFF; DNA: TGTGCCAGCAGCCTCCGGGACAGGGAGGGTGAAGCTTTCTTT
size: once; V: TRBV12-1; J: TRBJ1-2; D: .; CDR3: CASSFVGQHESYGYTF; DNA: TGTGCCAGCAGCTTTGTGGGCCAACATGAGAGCTATGGCTACACCTTC
size: .; V: TRBV30; J: TRBJ1-2; D: .; CDR3: CAWSVGQGGGYTF; DNA: TGTGCCTGGAGTGTAGGGCAGGGAGGTGGCTACACCTTC
size: once; V: TRBV19; J: TRBJ1-2; D: TRBD1; CDR3: CASSKDRTQGYTF; DNA: TGTGCCAGTAGTAAGGACAGGACCCAAGGCTACACCTTC